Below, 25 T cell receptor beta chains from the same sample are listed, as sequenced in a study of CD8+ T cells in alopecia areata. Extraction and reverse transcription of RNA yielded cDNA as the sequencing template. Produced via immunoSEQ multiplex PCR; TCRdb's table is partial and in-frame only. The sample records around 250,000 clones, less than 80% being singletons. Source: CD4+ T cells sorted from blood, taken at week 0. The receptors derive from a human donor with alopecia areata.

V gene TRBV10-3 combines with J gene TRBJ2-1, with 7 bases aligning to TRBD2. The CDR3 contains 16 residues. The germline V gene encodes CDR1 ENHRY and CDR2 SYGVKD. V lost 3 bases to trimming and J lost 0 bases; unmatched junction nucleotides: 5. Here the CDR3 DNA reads TGTGCCATCAGTGAAAGAGCGGGGAGCTCCTACAATGAGCAGTTCTTC. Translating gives CAISERAGSSYNEQFF.

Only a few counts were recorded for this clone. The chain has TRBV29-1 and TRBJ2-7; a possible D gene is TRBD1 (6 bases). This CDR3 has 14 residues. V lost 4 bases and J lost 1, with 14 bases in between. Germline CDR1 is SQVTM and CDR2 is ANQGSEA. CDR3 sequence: CSVGKTGFSYEQYF. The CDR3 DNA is TGCAGCGTTGGGAAGACAGGTTTTTCCTACGAGCAGTACTTC.

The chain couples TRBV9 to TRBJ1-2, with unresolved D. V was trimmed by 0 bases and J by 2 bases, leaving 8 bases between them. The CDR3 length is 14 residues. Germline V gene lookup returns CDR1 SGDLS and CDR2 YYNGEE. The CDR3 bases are TGTGCCAGCAGCGTAGATGCGGTGAACTATGGCTACACCTTC. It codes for CASSVDAVNYGYTF.

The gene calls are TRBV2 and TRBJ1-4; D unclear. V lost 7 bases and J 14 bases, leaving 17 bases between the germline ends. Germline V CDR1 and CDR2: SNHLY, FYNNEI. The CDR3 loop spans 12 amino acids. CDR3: CASNGYGGRLFF. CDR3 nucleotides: TGTGCCAGCAATGGTTATGGAGGGAGGCTGTTTTTT.

The CDR3 is CASGRGRVRNEQFF. In nucleotides, the CDR3 is TGTGCCAGCGGCCGCGGGCGGGTAAGGAATGAGCAGTTCTTC. The chain joins TRBV27 to TRBJ2-1, with D perhaps TRBD2 (5 bases). V was pared by 8 bases and J by 7 bases, with 18 bases between. Germline V gene sequence: CDR1 MNHEY, CDR2 SMNVEV (reference sequence). The CDR3 length is 14 residues.

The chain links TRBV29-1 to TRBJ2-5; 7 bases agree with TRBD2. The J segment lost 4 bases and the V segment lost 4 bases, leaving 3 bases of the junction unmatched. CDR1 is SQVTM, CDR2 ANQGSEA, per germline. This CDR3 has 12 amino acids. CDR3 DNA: TGCAGCGTTGTGGCTAGCGGAGAGACCCAGTACTTC. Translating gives CSVVASGETQYF.

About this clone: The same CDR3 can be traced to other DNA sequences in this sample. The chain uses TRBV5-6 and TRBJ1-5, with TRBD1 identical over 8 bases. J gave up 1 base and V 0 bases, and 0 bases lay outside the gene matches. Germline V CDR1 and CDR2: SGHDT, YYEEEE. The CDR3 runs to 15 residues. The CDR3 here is CASSLGQGSNQPQHF. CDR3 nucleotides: TGTGCCAGCAGCTTGGGACAGGGGAGCAATCAGCCCCAGCATTTT.

The CDR3 protein is CASSLEGSYYGYTF. CDR3 sequence (DNA): TGTGCCAGCAGCTTGGAGGGTAGTTACTATGGCTACACCTTC. This rearrangement joins TRBV5-6 to TRBJ1-2; no firm D call. V lost 0 bases to trimming and J lost 3 bases, with 9 bases between them. The CDR3 length is 14 residues. The germline V gene has CDR1 SGHDT and CDR2 YYEEEE.

CDR3 loop: CASSHYTGANVLTF. Written as DNA, the CDR3 is TGCGCCAGCAGCCATTATACTGGGGCCAACGTCCTGACTTTC. The chain couples TRBV4-1 to TRBJ2-6; no firm D call. The CDR3 extends over 14 amino acids. The germline CDR1 and CDR2 sequences are MGHRA and YSYEKL. V was cut by 3 bases and J by 2 bases, with 5 bases left in between.

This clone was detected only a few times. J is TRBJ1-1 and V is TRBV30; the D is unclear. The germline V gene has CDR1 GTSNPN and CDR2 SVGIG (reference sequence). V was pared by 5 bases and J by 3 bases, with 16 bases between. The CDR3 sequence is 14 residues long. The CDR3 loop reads CAWARYGWDTEAFF. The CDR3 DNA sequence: TGTGCCTGGGCTCGTTATGGGTGGGACACTGAAGCTTTCTTT.

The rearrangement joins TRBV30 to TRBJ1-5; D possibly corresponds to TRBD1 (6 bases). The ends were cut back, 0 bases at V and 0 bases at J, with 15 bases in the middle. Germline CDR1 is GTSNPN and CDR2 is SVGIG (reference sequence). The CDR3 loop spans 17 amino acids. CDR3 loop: CAWSVRRGGYSNQPQHF. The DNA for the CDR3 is TGTGCCTGGAGTGTACGAAGGGGGGGCTATAGCAATCAGCCCCAGCATTTT.

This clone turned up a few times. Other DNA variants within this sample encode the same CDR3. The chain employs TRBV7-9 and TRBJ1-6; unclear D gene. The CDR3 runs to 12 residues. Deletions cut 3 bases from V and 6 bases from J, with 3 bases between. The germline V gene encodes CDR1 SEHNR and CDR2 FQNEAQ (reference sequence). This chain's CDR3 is CASSLPNSPLHF. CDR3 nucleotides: TGTGCCAGCAGCTTGCCTAATTCACCCCTCCACTTT. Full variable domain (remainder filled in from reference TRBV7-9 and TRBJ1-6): DTGVSQNPRHKITKRGQNVTFRCDPISEHNRLYWYRQTLGQGPEFLTYFQNEAQLEKSRLLSDRFSAERPKGSFSTLEIQRTEQGDSAMYLCASSLPNSPLHFGNGTRLTVT.

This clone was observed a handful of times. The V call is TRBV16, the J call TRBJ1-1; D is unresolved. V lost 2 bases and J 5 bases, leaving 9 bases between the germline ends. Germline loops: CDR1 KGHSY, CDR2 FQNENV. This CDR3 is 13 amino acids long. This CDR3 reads CASSQGVETEAFF. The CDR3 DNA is TGTGCCAGCAGCCAAGGGGTGGAGACTGAAGCTTTCTTT.

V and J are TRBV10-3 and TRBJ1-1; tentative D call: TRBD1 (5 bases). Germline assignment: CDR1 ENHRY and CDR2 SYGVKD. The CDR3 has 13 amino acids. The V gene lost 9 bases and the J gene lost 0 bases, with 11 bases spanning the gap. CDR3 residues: CAIGGTLNTEAFF. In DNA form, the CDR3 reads TGTGCCATTGGAGGGACGTTGAACACTGAAGCTTTCTTT.

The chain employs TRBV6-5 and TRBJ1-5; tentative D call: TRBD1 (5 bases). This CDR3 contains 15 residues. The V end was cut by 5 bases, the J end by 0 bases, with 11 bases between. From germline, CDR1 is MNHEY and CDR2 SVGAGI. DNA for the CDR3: TGTGCCAGCAGTAGTGTAGGGGCTAGCAATCAGCCCCAGCATTTT. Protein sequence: CASSSVGASNQPQHF.

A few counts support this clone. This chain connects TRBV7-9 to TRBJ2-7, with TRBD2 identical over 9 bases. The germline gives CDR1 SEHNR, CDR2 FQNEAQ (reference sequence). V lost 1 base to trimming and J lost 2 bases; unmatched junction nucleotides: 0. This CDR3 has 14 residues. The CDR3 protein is CASSLGGGAYEQYF. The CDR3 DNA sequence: TGTGCCAGCAGCTTAGGCGGGGGGGCCTACGAGCAGTACTTC.

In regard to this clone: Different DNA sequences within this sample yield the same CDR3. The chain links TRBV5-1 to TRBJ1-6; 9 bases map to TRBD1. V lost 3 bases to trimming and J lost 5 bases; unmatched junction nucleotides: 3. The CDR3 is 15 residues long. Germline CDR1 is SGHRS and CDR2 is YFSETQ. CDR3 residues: CASSSRTGDNSPLHF. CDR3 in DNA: TGCGCCAGCAGCTCCCGGACAGGGGATAATTCACCCCTCCACTTT.

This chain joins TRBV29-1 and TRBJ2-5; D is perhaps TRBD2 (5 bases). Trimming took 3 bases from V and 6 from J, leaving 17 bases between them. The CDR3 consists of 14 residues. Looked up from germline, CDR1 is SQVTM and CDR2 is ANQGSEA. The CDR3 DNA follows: TGCAGCGTTGAGAGACGGGATGGGAAGCAGACCCAGTACTTC. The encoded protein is CSVERRDGKQTQYF.

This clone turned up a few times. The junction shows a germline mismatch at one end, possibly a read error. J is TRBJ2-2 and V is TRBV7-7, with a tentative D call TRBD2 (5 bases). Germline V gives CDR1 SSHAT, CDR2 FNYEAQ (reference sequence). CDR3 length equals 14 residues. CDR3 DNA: TGTGCTAGCAGCTTAGCCCCACTAGCCGGGGAGCTGTTTTTT. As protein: CASSLAPLAGELFF.

This CDR3 reads CASSPQTGGTYEQYF. The CDR3 DNA follows: TGTGCCAGCAGCCCTCAGACAGGGGGTACCTACGAGCAGTACTTC. This chain links TRBV7-2 with TRBJ2-7; 9 nucleotides match TRBD1. Germline loops: CDR1 SGHTA, CDR2 FQGNSA. After removal of 5 bases from V and 2 bases from J, the junction contained 7 bases not matched to a gene. There are 15 residues in the CDR3. Full variable domain (missing parts from reference TRBV7-2 and TRBJ2-7): GAGVSQSPSNKVTEKGKDVELRCDPISGHTALYWYRQSLGQGLEFLIYFQGNSAPDKSGLPSDRFSAERTGGSVSTLTIQRTQQEDSAVYLCASSPQTGGTYEQYFGPGTRLTVT.

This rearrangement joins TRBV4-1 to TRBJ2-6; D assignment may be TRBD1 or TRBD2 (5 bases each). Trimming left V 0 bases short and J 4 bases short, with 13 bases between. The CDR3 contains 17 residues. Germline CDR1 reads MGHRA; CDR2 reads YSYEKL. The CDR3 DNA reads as TGCGCCAGCAGCCAAGATTGGGGGATTGCCGGGGCCAACGTCCTGACTTTC. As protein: CASSQDWGIAGANVLTF.

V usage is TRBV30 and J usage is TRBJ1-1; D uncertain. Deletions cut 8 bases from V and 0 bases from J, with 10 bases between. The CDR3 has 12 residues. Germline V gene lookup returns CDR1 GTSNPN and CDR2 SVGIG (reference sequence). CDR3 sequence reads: CAVKAVNTEAFF. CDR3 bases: TGTGCCGTGAAGGCAGTGAACACTGAAGCTTTCTTT.

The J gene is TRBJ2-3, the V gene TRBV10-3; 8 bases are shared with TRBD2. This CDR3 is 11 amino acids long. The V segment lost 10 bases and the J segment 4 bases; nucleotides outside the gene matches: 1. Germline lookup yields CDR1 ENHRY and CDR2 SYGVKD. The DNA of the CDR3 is TGTGCCACGGGGGGGTCAGATACGCAGTATTTT. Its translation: CATGGSDTQYF.

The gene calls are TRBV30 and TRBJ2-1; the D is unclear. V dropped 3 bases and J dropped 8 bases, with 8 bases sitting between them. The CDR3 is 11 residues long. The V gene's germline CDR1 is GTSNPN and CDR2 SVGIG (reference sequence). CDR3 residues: CAWSVRDEQFF. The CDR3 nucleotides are TGTGCCTGGAGCGTAAGGGATGAGCAGTTCTTC.

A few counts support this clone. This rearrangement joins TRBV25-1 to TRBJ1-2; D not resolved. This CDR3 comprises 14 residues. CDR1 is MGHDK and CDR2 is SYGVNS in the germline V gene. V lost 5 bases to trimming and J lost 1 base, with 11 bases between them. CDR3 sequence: CASSPGYGNYGYTF. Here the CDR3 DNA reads TGTGCCAGCAGTCCGGGGTACGGTAACTATGGCTACACCTTC.